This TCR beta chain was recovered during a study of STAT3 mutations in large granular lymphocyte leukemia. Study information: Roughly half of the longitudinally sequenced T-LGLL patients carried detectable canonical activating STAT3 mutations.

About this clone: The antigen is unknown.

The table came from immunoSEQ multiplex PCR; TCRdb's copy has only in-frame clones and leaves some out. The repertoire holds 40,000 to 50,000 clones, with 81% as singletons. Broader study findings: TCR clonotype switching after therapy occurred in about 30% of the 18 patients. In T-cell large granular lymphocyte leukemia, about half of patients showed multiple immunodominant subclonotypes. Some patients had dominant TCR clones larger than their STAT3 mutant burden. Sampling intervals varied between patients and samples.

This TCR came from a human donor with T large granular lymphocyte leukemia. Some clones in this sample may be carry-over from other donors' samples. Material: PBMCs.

This CDR3 reads CASRYLRWTEAFF. The CDR3 nucleotides read TGTGCCAGCAGATACCTTCGGTGGACTGAAGCTTTCTTT. The V call is TRBV6-5, the J call TRBJ1-1, with D uncertain. This CDR3 is 13 amino acids long. V was pared by 6 bases and J by 5 bases, with 13 bases between. The germline V gene encodes CDR1 MNHEY and CDR2 SVGAGI.